Below, one TCR beta chain is given with its context. CDR3 length: 10 amino acids. The V end was cut by 6 bases, the J end by 14 bases, with 11 bases between. Germline lookup yields CDR1 SNHLY and CDR2 FYNNEI. The authors extracted RNA and reverse transcribed it into cDNA as the sequencing template. Clones were read by immunoSEQ multiplex PCR, and TCRdb kept only the in-frame ones, dropping some. The profile covers 190,000 or so clones, with roughly 64% appearing a single time and over 9.5% taken by the ten largest. The data stem from a study of CD8+ T cells in alopecia areata. Treatment described: oral pan-JAK inhibitor, 5-10 mg twice daily.

The sequence came from a human donor with alopecia areata. The sample consisted of CD8+ T cells sorted from blood, taken at week 24, from a patient treated with tofacitinib. The gene calls are TRBV2 and TRBJ2-1; D ambiguous. CDR3 bases: TGTGCCAGCAGAGGAGTTAGGAAGTTCTTC. This gives the protein CASRGVRKFF.